The sequence of this T cell receptor beta chain was determined in a study of cytomegalovirus exposure and HLA in healthy donors. Broader study findings: Sequencing artifact likely explains a cluster of highly shared sequence variants. TCR beta V segments were, for the most part, productive about 87% or about 30% of the time in an earlier analysis.

Trimming took 6 bases from V and 0 from J; bases not matched to a gene: 9. CDR3 size: 16 residues. Germline CDR1 and CDR2: MNHEY and SMNVEV (reference sequence). In the PCR, 60 Vbeta and 13 Jbeta primers were used. Sequencing used immunoSEQ multiplex PCR; TCRdb keeps in-frame clones, though not all of them. The repertoire has about 220,000 clones, about 80% of them found once; the top ten carry roughly 0.62%. Comment on this clone: What it binds is not known.

The TCR comes from a man between 18 and 35 years old in good health and CMV-seronegative. V and J are TRBV27 and TRBJ2-3, with 7 positions matching TRBD1. Sequenced input: PBMCs. The CDR3 reads CASRPRGTASTDTQYF. In nucleotides, the CDR3 is TGTGCCAGCAGGCCAAGGGGGACAGCTAGCACAGATACGCAGTATTTT.